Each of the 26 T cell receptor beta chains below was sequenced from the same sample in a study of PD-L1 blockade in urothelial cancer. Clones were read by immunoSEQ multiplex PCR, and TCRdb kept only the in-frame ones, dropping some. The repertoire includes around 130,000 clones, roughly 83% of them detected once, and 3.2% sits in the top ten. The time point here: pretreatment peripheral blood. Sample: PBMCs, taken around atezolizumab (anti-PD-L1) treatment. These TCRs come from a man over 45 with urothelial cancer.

The CDR3 DNA is TGTGCCAGCACCAGGGAAGCGGGGAGCTCCTACAATGAGCAGTTCTTC. It codes for CASTREAGSSYNEQFF. The V gene is TRBV2, the J gene TRBJ2-1; the match to TRBD2 covers 7 bases. J was trimmed by 0 bases and V by 7 bases; bases with no gene match: 9. Germline CDR1 is SNHLY and CDR2 is FYNNEI. CDR3 length: 16 residues.

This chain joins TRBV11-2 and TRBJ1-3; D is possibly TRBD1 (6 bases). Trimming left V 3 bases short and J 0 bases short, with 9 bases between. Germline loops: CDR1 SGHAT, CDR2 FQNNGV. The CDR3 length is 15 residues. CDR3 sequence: CASSLDRLSGNTIYF. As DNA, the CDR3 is TGTGCCAGCAGCTTGGACAGACTCTCTGGAAACACCATATATTTT.

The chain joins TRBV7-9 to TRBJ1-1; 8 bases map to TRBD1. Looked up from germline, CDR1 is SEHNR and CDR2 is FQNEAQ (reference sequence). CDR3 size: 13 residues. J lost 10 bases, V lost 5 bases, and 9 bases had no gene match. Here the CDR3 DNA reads TGTGCCAGCAGCCGAGGACAGGGAACGGCAGCTTTCTTT. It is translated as CASSRGQGTAAFF.

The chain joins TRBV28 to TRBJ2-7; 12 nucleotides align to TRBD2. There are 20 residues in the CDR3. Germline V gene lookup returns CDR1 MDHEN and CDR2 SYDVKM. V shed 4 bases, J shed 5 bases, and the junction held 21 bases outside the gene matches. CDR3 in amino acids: CASSSGPSSGRARGNDEQYF. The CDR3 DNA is TGTGCCAGCAGTTCCGGCCCCTCTAGCGGGAGGGCCCGGGGGAATGACGAGCAGTACTTC.

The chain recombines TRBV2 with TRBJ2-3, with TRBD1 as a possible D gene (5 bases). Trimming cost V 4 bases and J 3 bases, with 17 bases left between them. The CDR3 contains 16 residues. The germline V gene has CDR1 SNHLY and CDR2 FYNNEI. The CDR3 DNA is TGTGCCAGCAGTGGTTTCGTGGTCAGGGCGACAGATACGCAGTATTTT. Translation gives CASSGFVVRATDTQYF.

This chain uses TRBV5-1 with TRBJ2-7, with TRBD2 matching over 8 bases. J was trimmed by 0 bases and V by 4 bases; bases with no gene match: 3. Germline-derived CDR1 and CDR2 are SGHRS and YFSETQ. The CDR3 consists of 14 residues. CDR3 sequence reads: CASSAGGDSYEQYF. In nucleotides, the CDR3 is TGCGCCAGCAGCGCGGGGGGAGACTCCTACGAGCAGTACTTC. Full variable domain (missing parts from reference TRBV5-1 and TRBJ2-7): KAGVTQTPRYLIKTRGQQVTLSCSPISGHRSVSWYQQTPGQGLQFLFEYFSETQRNKGNFPGRFSGRQFSNSRSEMNVSTLELGDSALYLCASSAGGDSYEQYFGPGTRLTVT.

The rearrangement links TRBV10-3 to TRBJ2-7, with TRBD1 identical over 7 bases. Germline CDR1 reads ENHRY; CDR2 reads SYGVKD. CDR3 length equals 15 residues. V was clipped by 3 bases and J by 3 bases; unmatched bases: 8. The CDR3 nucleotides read TGTGCCATCAGTGATATGAGGGACAGAGGCTACGAGCAGTACTTC. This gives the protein CAISDMRDRGYEQYF.

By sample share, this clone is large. The CDR3 spells CASSLGWDSALSYEQYF. The CDR3 DNA is TGTGCCAGCAGCTTAGGTTGGGACAGCGCACTCTCCTACGAGCAGTACTTC. The V gene is TRBV7-9, the J gene TRBJ2-7, with 7 nucleotides matching TRBD1. CDR1 is SEHNR and CDR2 is FQNEAQ in the germline V gene (reference sequence). V shed 1 base and J 0 bases; nucleotides not matched to a gene: 9. The CDR3 spans 17 residues.

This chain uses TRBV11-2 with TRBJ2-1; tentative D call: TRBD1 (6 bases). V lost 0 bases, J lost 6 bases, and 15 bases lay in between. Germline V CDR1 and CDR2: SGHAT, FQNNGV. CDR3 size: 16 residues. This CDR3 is CASSLDGRQVLNEQFF. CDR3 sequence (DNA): TGTGCCAGCAGCTTAGATGGGAGACAGGTTCTCAATGAGCAGTTCTTC.

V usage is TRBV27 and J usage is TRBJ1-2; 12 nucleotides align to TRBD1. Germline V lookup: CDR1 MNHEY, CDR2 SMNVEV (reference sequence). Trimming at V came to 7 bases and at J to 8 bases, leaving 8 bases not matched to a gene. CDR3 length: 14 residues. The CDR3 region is CASKVGQGAGGYTF. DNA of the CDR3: TGTGCCAGCAAAGTGGGACAGGGGGCAGGAGGCTACACCTTC.

DNA of the CDR3: TGTGCCAGCAGTTTAATCACAGGGTCTGCGGAAGCTTTCTTT. The encoded protein is CASSLITGSAEAFF. The J gene is TRBJ1-1, the V gene TRBV28; a weak D match, TRBD1 (6 bases). V was clipped by 2 bases and J by 8 bases, with 15 bases between them. CDR1 and CDR2 from the germline V gene are MDHEN and SYDVKM. The CDR3 extends over 14 amino acids.

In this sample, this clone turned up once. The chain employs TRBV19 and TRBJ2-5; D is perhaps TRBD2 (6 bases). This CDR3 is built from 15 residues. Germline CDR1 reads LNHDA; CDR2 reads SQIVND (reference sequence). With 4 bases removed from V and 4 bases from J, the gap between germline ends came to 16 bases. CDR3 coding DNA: TGTGCCAGTAGTAGCCGGACTACTGGAAGAGAGACCCAGTACTTC. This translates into CASSSRTTGRETQYF.

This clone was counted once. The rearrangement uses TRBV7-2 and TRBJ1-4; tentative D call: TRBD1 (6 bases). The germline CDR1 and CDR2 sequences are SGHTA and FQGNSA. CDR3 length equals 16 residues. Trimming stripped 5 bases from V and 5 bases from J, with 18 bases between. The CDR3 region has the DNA TGTGCCAGCAGCGTACGTGGGGGCAGCGTGAATGAAAAACTGTTTTTT. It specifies CASSVRGGSVNEKLFF.

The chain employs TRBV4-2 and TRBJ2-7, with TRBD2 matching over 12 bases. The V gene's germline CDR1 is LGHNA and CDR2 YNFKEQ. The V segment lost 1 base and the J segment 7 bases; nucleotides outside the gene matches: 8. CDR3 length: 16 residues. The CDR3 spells CASSQGLAGVEPEQYF. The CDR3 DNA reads TGTGCCAGCAGCCAAGGACTAGCGGGAGTGGAACCAGAGCAGTACTTC.

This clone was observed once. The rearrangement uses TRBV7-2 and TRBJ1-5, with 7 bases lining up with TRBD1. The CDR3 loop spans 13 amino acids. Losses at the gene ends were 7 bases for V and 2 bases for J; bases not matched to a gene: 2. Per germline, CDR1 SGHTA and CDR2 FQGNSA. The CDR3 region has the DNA TGTGCCAGCACTACAGGGGGCAATCAGCCCCAGCATTTT. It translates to CASTTGGNQPQHF.

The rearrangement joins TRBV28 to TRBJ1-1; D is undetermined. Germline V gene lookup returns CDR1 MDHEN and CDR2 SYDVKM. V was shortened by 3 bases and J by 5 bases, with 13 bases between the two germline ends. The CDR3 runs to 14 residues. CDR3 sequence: CASSFAPPRTEAFF. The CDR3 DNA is TGTGCCAGCAGTTTTGCACCCCCCAGGACTGAAGCTTTCTTT.

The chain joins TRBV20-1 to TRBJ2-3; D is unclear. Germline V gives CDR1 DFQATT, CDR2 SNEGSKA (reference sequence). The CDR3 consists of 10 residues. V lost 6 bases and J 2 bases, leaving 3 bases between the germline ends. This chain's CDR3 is CSANTDTQYF. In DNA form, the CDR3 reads TGCAGTGCCAACACAGATACGCAGTATTTT.

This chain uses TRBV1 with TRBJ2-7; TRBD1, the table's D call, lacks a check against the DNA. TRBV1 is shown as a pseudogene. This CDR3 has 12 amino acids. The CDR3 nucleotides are TGCACCAGCATAGGCAGGGCCTACGAGCAGTACTTC. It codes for CTSIGRAYEQYF.

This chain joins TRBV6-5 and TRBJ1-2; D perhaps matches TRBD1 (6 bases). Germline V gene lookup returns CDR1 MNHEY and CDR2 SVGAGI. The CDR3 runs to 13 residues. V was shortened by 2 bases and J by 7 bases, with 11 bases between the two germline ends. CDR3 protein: CASSYRTGFGYTF. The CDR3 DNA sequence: TGTGCCAGCAGTTACAGAACAGGGTTTGGCTACACCTTC.

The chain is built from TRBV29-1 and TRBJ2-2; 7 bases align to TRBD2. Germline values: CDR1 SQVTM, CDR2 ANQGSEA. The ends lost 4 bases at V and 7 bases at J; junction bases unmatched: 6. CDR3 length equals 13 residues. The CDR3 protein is CSVALRGDGELFF. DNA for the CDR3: TGCAGCGTTGCGCTTCGGGGGGACGGGGAGCTGTTTTTT.

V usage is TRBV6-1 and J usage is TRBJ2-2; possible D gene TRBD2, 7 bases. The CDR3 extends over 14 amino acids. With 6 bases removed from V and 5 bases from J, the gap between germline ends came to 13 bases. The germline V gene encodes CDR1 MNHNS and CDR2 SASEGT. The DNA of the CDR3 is TGTGCCAGCAGAGAACAGGGAGGGACCGGGGAGCTGTTTTTT. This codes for CASREQGGTGELFF.

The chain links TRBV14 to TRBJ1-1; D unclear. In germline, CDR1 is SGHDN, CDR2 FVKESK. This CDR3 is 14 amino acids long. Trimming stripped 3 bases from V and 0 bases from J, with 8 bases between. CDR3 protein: CASSHLSLNTEAFF. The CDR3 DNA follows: TGTGCCAGCAGCCATCTTAGTCTGAACACTGAAGCTTTCTTT.

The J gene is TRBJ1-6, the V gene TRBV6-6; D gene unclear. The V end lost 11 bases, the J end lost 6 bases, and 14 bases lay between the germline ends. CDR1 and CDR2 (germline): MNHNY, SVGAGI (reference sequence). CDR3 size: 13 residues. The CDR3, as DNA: TGTGCCTCTGCCCCCGCGGCTAATTCACCCCTCCACTTT. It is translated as CASAPAANSPLHF.

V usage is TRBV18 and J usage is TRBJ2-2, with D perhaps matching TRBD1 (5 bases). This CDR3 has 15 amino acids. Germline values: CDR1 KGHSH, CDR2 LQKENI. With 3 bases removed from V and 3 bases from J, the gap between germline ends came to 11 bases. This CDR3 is CASSPNQGDTGELFF. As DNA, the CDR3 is TGTGCCAGCTCACCGAATCAAGGGGACACCGGGGAGCTGTTTTTT.

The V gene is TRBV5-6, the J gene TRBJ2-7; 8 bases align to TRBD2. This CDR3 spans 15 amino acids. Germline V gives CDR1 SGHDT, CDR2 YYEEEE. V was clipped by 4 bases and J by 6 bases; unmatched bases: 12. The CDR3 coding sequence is TGTGCCAGCAGCCCCGGGACTAGTCTAACTCTCGAGCAGTACTTC. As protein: CASSPGTSLTLEQYF.

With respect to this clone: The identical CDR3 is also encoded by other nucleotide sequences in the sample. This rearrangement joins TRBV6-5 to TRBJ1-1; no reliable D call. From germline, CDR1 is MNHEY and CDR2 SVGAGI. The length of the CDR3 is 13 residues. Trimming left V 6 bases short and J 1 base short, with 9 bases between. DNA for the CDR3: TGTGCCAGCAGAAATCGAGGGAACACTGAAGCTTTCTTT. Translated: CASRNRGNTEAFF.